The present T cell receptor (beta chain) was sequenced within a study of cytomegalovirus exposure and HLA in healthy donors. Study-level results: The authors later found HLA-associated TCR beta chains more clonally expanded than equally common others.

A note on this clone: Its antigen is as yet unknown.

The PCR had 60 Vbeta and 13 Jbeta primers. Only in-frame clones appear in the TCRdb table, and some are missing; sequencing was by immunoSEQ multiplex PCR. This sample's table reports some 110,000 clones. The sample was PBMCs. This sequence was found in a man aged 18 to 35 in good health and CMV-seronegative.

This chain's CDR3 is CASSLVSGPLYGYTF. CDR3 nucleotide sequence: TGTGCCAGCAGCTTGGTCTCAGGGCCCCTCTATGGCTACACCTTC. This sequence joins TRBV5-6 and TRBJ1-2; a weak D match, TRBD1 (5 bases). V lost 0 bases, J lost 4 bases, and 13 bases lay in between. Germline-derived CDR1 and CDR2 are SGHDT and YYEEEE. The CDR3 loop spans 15 amino acids.